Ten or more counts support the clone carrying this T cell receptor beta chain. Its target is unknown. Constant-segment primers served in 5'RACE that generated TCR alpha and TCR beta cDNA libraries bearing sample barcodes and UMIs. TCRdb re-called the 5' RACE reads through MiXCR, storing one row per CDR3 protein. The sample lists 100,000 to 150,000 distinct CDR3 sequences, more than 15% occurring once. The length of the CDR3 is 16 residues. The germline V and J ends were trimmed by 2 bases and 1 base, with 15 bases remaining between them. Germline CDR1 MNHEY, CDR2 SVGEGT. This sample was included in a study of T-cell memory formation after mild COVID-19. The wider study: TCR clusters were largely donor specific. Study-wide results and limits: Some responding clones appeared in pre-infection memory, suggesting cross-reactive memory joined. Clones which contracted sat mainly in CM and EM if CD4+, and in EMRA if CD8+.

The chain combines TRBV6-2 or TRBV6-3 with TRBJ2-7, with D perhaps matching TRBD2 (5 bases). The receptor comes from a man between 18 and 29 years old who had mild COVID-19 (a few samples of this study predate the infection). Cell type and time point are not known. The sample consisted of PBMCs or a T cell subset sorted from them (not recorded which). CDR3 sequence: CASSYRRHAGSYEQYF. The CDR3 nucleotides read TGTGCCAGCAGTTACCGCCGACACGCGGGTTCCTACGAGCAGTACTTC.